The 25 T cell receptor beta chains reported below all come from one sample, sequenced in a study of T cell changes during pregnancy in multiple sclerosis. Clones were sequenced by immunoSEQ multiplex PCR, and TCRdb holds only the in-frame ones, with some missing. The top ten hold roughly 8.1% of the sample, which has around 20,000 clones, roughly nine tenths seen once. The sequencing used CD8+ T cells from peripheral blood mononuclear cells, collected in the second trimester of pregnancy. These receptors were taken from a female donor in good health, enrolled as a control in a pregnancy study.

The V and J genes are TRBV13 and TRBJ2-1; D is perhaps TRBD2 (7 bases). The CDR3 has 14 amino acids. Germline CDR1 is PRHDT and CDR2 is FYEKMQ (reference sequence). The germline V and J ends were trimmed by 5 bases and 6 bases, with 14 bases remaining between them. DNA of the CDR3: TGTGCCAGCAGCAGGGGGGGGGCCGGCAATGAGCAGTTCTTC. Amino acid sequence: CASSRGGAGNEQFF.

The chain couples TRBV4-2 to TRBJ2-1; TRBD2 matches at 9 bases. Germline V gives CDR1 LGHNA, CDR2 YNFKEQ. This CDR3 is built from 17 residues. Trimming removed 0 bases from V and 5 bases from J; junction bases left unmatched: 8. The CDR3 nucleotides read TGTGCCAGCAGCCAAGATGCCCAGCGGGGGGCGAACAATGAGCAGTTCTTC. This gives the protein CASSQDAQRGANNEQFF.

The CDR3 coding sequence is TGTGCCAGCAGCGTAGAAGCGGGGGAGCAGTTCTTC. Translating gives CASSVEAGEQFF. The chain has TRBV9 and TRBJ2-1, with 7 bases that match TRBD2. Unmatched junction bases numbered 1, after V lost 0 bases and J lost 10 bases. The length of the CDR3 is 12 residues. Germline CDR1 and CDR2: SGDLS and YYNGEE.

The rearrangement uses TRBV9 and TRBJ2-1; D is unresolved. The CDR3 is 15 residues long. Germline V lookup: CDR1 SGDLS, CDR2 YYNGEE. V lost 4 bases and J lost 10, with 21 bases in between. As DNA, the CDR3 is TGTGCCAGCAGCCCACTTCCTTATTCGTTCTGGGAGCAGTTCTTC. This codes for CASSPLPYSFWEQFF.

This CDR3 reads CAIRLGAGELFF. In DNA form, the CDR3 reads TGTGCCATTAGACTAGGCGCCGGGGAGCTGTTTTTT. The rearrangement links TRBV10-3 to TRBJ2-2; tentatively, D is TRBD2 (6 bases). Germline assignment: CDR1 ENHRY and CDR2 SYGVKD. CDR3 length: 12 residues. With 9 bases removed from V and 6 bases from J, the gap between germline ends came to 11 bases.

The chain employs TRBV4-1 and TRBJ2-1; D ambiguous. This CDR3 is built from 17 residues. CDR1 and CDR2 (germline): MGHRA, YSYEKL. The V and J ends lost 0 bases and 2 bases respectively, with 14 bases between them. CDR3 region: CASSQEIDLPTYNEQFF. CDR3 sequence (DNA): TGCGCCAGCAGCCAAGAGATCGATCTACCAACCTACAATGAGCAGTTCTTC.

In this sample, this clone turned up once. The chain joins TRBV2 to TRBJ2-1, with D tentatively TRBD1 (6 bases). Germline CDR1 reads SNHLY; CDR2 reads FYNNEI. The CDR3 extends over 15 amino acids. Trimming pared 6 bases from V and 5 bases from J, leaving 17 bases between. The CDR3: CASSRGRSPHNEQFF. CDR3 nucleotides: TGTGCCAGCAGCAGGGGCCGTTCCCCTCACAATGAGCAGTTCTTC. Complete variable domain (other parts from reference TRBV2 and TRBJ2-1): EPEVTQTPSHQVTQMGQEVILRCVPISNHLYFYWYRQILGQKVEFLVSFYNNEISEKSEIFDDQFSVERPDGSNFTLKIRSTKLEDSAMYFCASSRGRSPHNEQFFGPGTRLTVL.

The V and J genes are TRBV5-1 and TRBJ2-1, with TRBD2 as a possible D gene (7 bases). V lost 2 bases and J 2 bases, leaving 14 bases between the germline ends. This CDR3 is built from 16 residues. Per the germline V gene, CDR1 is SGHRS and CDR2 is YFSETQ. In DNA, the CDR3 is TGCGCCAGCAGCTTTAGGGCGGGGGCCCCCTACAATGAGCAGTTCTTC. This codes for CASSFRAGAPYNEQFF.

The chain employs TRBV4-2 and TRBJ1-2; 7 nucleotides line up with TRBD1. CDR3 length: 16 amino acids. The germline V gene encodes CDR1 LGHNA and CDR2 YNFKEQ. After removal of 1 base from V and 4 bases from J, the junction contained 9 bases not matched to a gene. This CDR3 reads CASSQGRDSGLYGYTF. The CDR3 nucleotides read TGTGCCAGCAGCCAAGGGCGGGACAGCGGCCTCTATGGCTACACCTTC.

The rearrangement joins TRBV6-4 to TRBJ2-3; 10 nucleotides agree with TRBD1. This CDR3 spans 15 amino acids. Germline V gene data show CDR1 as MRHNA and CDR2 as SNTAGT. V trimming: 8 bases; J trimming: 4 bases; junction bases outside the gene matches: 9. CDR3 amino acids: CASGPGTGAADTQYF. DNA for the CDR3: TGTGCCAGCGGACCCGGGACAGGGGCGGCAGATACGCAGTATTTT.

V gene TRBV19 combines with J gene TRBJ2-1; D is undetermined. With 5 bases removed from V and 4 bases from J, the gap between germline ends came to 9 bases. Looked up from germline, CDR1 is LNHDA and CDR2 is SQIVND (reference sequence). There are 13 residues in the CDR3. The CDR3, as DNA: TGTGCCAGTAGTCGAGGCGGATACAATGAGCAGTTCTTC. Translated, it gives CASSRGGYNEQFF.

The chain recombines TRBV27 with TRBJ2-5, with D perhaps matching TRBD2 (5 bases). Trimming shortened V by 6 bases and J by 4 bases, and 15 bases separated the two germline ends. The CDR3 consists of 14 residues. Germline V CDR1 and CDR2: MNHEY, SMNVEV (reference sequence). The CDR3 coding sequence is TGTGCCAGCAGGGGAGAACGGGATTTAGAGACCCAGTACTTC. As protein: CASRGERDLETQYF.

This clone was picked up one time. The V and J genes are TRBV11-3 and TRBJ2-1; 8 bases match TRBD2. Germline values: CDR1 SGHNT, CDR2 YENEEA. The trim removed 5 bases at V and 4 bases at J, leaving 4 bases unmatched. The CDR3 has 14 amino acids. CDR3 sequence reads: CASSGSGGYNEQFF. CDR3 bases: TGTGCCAGCAGCGGAAGCGGGGGATACAATGAGCAGTTCTTC.

The chain is built from TRBV19 and TRBJ2-2; 9 bases are a match to TRBD2. The CDR3 is made up of 15 amino acids. The germline gives CDR1 LNHDA, CDR2 SQIVND (reference sequence). V gave up 3 bases and J gave up 4 bases; unmatched junction bases: 3. CDR3 nucleotides: TGTGCCAGTAGTATGGCGGGAGGGGTCACCGGGGAGCTGTTTTTT. Residues: CASSMAGGVTGELFF.

In its sample, this clone was seen once. The rearrangement links TRBV9 to TRBJ2-7, with TRBD1 matching over 8 bases. Per the germline V gene, CDR1 is SGDLS and CDR2 is YYNGEE. The CDR3 consists of 12 residues. Trimming cost V 7 bases and J 0 bases; bases outside gene matches: 0. CDR3 region: CASGQGSYEQYF. The CDR3 DNA sequence: TGTGCCAGCGGACAGGGCTCCTACGAGCAGTACTTC.

The gene calls are TRBV9 and TRBJ1-1; weak D call: TRBD1 (6 bases). With 2 bases removed from V and 0 bases from J, the gap between germline ends came to 14 bases. Looked up from germline, CDR1 is SGDLS and CDR2 is YYNGEE. The CDR3 runs 16 residues. Here the CDR3 reads CASSVAGDSLNTEAFF. CDR3 in DNA: TGTGCCAGCAGCGTCGCAGGGGATTCGCTGAACACTGAAGCTTTCTTT.

This chain uses TRBV27 with TRBJ2-2; 10 positions match TRBD1. J gave up 7 bases and V 4 bases, and 6 bases lay outside the gene matches. Germline CDR1 reads MNHEY; CDR2 reads SMNVEV (reference sequence). The CDR3 consists of 15 residues. As DNA, the CDR3 is TGTGCCAGCAGTTCCAGACAGGGGGCCGGCGGGGAGCTGTTTTTT. Translating it yields CASSSRQGAGGELFF.

This chain connects TRBV7-6 to TRBJ2-5, with 8 bases identical to TRBD1. With V trimmed by 5 bases and J by 4 bases, 9 bases remained unmatched. The V gene's germline CDR1 is SGHVS and CDR2 FNYEAQ. The length of the CDR3 is 15 residues. CDR3 loop: CASSPTTGEVETQYF. Written as DNA, the CDR3 is TGTGCCAGCAGCCCTACGACAGGGGAGGTAGAGACCCAGTACTTC.

The V and J genes are TRBV6-4 and TRBJ1-5, with D possibly matching TRBD1 (6 bases). The V gene lost 2 bases and the J gene lost 7 bases, with 15 bases spanning the gap. Germline V gives CDR1 MRHNA, CDR2 SNTAGT. This CDR3 contains 15 residues. CDR3 nucleotides: TGTGCCAGCAGTGACGGGGTTTCGGGGGGCCAGCCCCAGCATTTT. This codes for CASSDGVSGGQPQHF.

This sequence joins TRBV27 and TRBJ1-1; TRBD1 matches 8 bases. The CDR3 sequence is 15 residues long. V shed 7 bases, J shed 1 base, and the junction held 8 bases outside the gene matches. Germline V gene lookup returns CDR1 MNHEY and CDR2 SMNVEV (reference sequence). DNA of the CDR3: TGTGCCAGCATCCATGCAGGGGGCGCGAACACTGAAGCTTTCTTT. It is translated as CASIHAGGANTEAFF.

The chain recombines TRBV5-6 with TRBJ1-1; D call uncertain. This CDR3 contains 14 residues. Deletions cut 1 base from V and 5 bases from J, with 12 bases between. Germline lookup yields CDR1 SGHDT and CDR2 YYEEEE. The CDR3 nucleotides are TGTGCCAGCAGCTTGATACATTTAAGAACTGAAGCTTTCTTT. This translates into CASSLIHLRTEAFF.

The genes are TRBV19 and TRBJ1-5; D is perhaps TRBD1 (6 bases). The V end was cut by 1 base, the J end by 7 bases, with 17 bases between. Looked up from germline, CDR1 is LNHDA and CDR2 is SQIVND (reference sequence). The CDR3 sequence is 16 residues long. The CDR3 DNA reads as TGTGCCAGTAGTATAGGAGGGGGGGGCTTTACCCAGCCCCAGCATTTT. Its translation is CASSIGGGGFTQPQHF.

The V call is TRBV7-9, the J call TRBJ1-1; 9 bases are shared with TRBD1. Losses at the gene ends were 5 bases for V and 1 base for J; bases not matched to a gene: 5. This CDR3 contains 15 residues. CDR1 is SEHNR and CDR2 is FQNEAQ in the germline V gene (reference sequence). DNA of the CDR3: TGTGCCAGCAGCCTTGACAGGGGGGCGAACACTGAAGCTTTCTTT. It codes for CASSLDRGANTEAFF.

The chain has TRBV19 and TRBJ2-7, with TRBD2 matching 10 bases. V was pared by 5 bases and J by 4 bases, with 5 bases of the junction left unmatched. The CDR3 consists of 14 residues. Germline V CDR1 and CDR2: LNHDA, SQIVND (reference sequence). The CDR3 DNA reads as TGTGCCAGTAGTGAGTCTAGCGGGAGTTACGAGCAGTACTTC. It codes for CASSESSGSYEQYF.

This clone was seen a few times. The chain couples TRBV27 to TRBJ1-5; no firm D call. Germline CDR1 is MNHEY and CDR2 is SMNVEV (reference sequence). Trimming shortened V by 5 bases and J by 6 bases, and 11 bases separated the two germline ends. The CDR3 length is 13 residues. CDR3 sequence: CASSPRSGQPQHF. DNA for the CDR3: TGTGCCAGCAGTCCACGGAGCGGTCAGCCCCAGCATTTT.